This is a list of T cell receptor beta chains from one sample in a study of T cells expressing NK-cell markers. Reanalyzing the 5' RACE reads, TCRdb keeps one entry per CDR3 protein, without DNA. The data show 300,000 to 450,000 distinct CDR3 sequences, and the top ten clones hold roughly 5.5%. Sample: blood T cells: a sorted CD56 or NKG2C T cell subset, CD4+ or CD8+ T cells, or bulk PBMC T cells (not recorded which). All receptors derive from a man between 18 and 69 years old in good health. The CDR3 runs from the conserved cysteine through the conserved F or W. Each record gives: V gene, J gene, CDR3 protein.

v_call: TRBV11-2; j_call: TRBJ2-4; cdr3_aa: CASSLDAGTSGKNIQYF
v_call: TRBV10-3; j_call: TRBJ2-4; cdr3_aa: CAISESFGNIQYF
v_call: TRBV18; j_call: TRBJ2-2; cdr3_aa: CASSPSKQTNTGELFF
v_call: TRBV5-4; j_call: TRBJ2-5; cdr3_aa: CASSPSQTGLGETQYF
v_call: TRBV2; j_call: TRBJ1-2; cdr3_aa: CASSPRGGAANYGYTF
v_call: TRBV7-2; j_call: TRBJ2-1; cdr3_aa: CASSQGTSWPNEQFF
v_call: TRBV2; j_call: TRBJ2-3; cdr3_aa: CASTGTKADTQYF
v_call: TRBV20-1; j_call: TRBJ2-1; cdr3_aa: CSSWGRRVGGEQFF
v_call: TRBV7-9; j_call: TRBJ2-4; cdr3_aa: CASSRLLAKNIQYF
v_call: TRBV14; j_call: TRBJ2-1; cdr3_aa: CASSQGRGGRANEQFF
v_call: TRBV11-2; j_call: TRBJ2-1; cdr3_aa: CASSLGTSGWGEQFF
v_call: TRBV2; j_call: TRBJ2-4; cdr3_aa: CASSEQENIQYF
v_call: TRBV12-3/TRBV12-4; j_call: TRBJ2-7; cdr3_aa: CARPPDRGRYEQYF
v_call: TRBV29-1; j_call: TRBJ2-1; cdr3_aa: CSALWGLRGGEQFF
v_call: TRBV6-1; j_call: TRBJ2-2; cdr3_aa: CASSTWGDTGELFF
v_call: TRBV20-1; j_call: TRBJ1-1; cdr3_aa: CSAHTPGTGIATEAFF
v_call: TRBV18; j_call: TRBJ1-6; cdr3_aa: CASSSLGVDSPLHF
v_call: TRBV10-3; j_call: TRBJ1-5; cdr3_aa: CAINGTDAPRHSNQPQHF
v_call: TRBV6-5; j_call: TRBJ2-5; cdr3_aa: CASSYRVVGSQETQYF
v_call: TRBV2; j_call: TRBJ2-6; cdr3_aa: CASIPDEGAGANVLTF
v_call: TRBV6-5; j_call: TRBJ1-2; cdr3_aa: CASSSGGYGYTF
v_call: TRBV28; j_call: TRBJ2-3; cdr3_aa: CASSPTFGGAGSTDTQYF
v_call: TRBV7-6; j_call: TRBJ2-7; cdr3_aa: CASSSKPGPNYEQYF
v_call: TRBV29-1; j_call: TRBJ2-3; cdr3_aa: CSVEGRQAHTDTQYF
v_call: TRBV6-5; j_call: TRBJ1-1; cdr3_aa: CASRVTSSLVFF
v_call: TRBV6-6; j_call: TRBJ1-5; cdr3_aa: CASRMDTAGPQHF
v_call: TRBV20-1; j_call: TRBJ1-3; cdr3_aa: CSASPRQVSGNTIYF
v_call: TRBV6-6; j_call: TRBJ2-4; cdr3_aa: CASTPGTSGEAYF
v_call: TRBV6-1; j_call: TRBJ1-1; cdr3_aa: CASTRPGTGAGTEAFF
v_call: TRBV3-1; j_call: TRBJ1-1; cdr3_aa: CASSPRGLGARGEAFF
v_call: TRBV7-3; j_call: TRBJ2-1; cdr3_aa: CASSPLGGAGSYNEQFF
v_call: TRBV7-6; j_call: TRBJ2-7; cdr3_aa: CASSPTPVISYEQYF
v_call: TRBV28; j_call: TRBJ1-2; cdr3_aa: CASSFHGEGALNYGYTF
v_call: TRBV9; j_call: TRBJ2-6; cdr3_aa: CASSIEGGTGSSGANVLTF
v_call: TRBV24-1; j_call: TRBJ2-1; cdr3_aa: CATSEGGKVQFF
v_call: TRBV19; j_call: TRBJ1-2; cdr3_aa: CASSPPGQGPNYGYTF
v_call: TRBV19; j_call: TRBJ1-6; cdr3_aa: CASSLTGFYNSPLHF
v_call: TRBV7-2; j_call: TRBJ1-3; cdr3_aa: CASSLEEANTIYF
v_call: TRBV6-1; j_call: TRBJ1-6; cdr3_aa: CASRSPGPNSPLHF
v_call: TRBV12-5; j_call: TRBJ2-3; cdr3_aa: CASGLEAGSSTDTQYF
v_call: TRBV11-1; j_call: TRBJ2-3; cdr3_aa: CASSLFRSGQKYTDTQYF
v_call: TRBV27; j_call: TRBJ1-1; cdr3_aa: CASSFVRTGTTEAFF
v_call: TRBV14; j_call: TRBJ1-1; cdr3_aa: CASSSWTGHMNTEAFF
v_call: TRBV15; j_call: TRBJ2-7; cdr3_aa: CATSPLKGEQYF
v_call: TRBV28; j_call: TRBJ2-2; cdr3_aa: CASSPLLAAGELFF
v_call: TRBV6-1; j_call: TRBJ1-1; cdr3_aa: CASSRDTNTEAFF
v_call: TRBV12-3/TRBV12-4; j_call: TRBJ2-6; cdr3_aa: CASSLRTGYSGANVLTF
v_call: TRBV14; j_call: TRBJ1-1; cdr3_aa: CASSQWRQANTEAFF
v_call: TRBV20-1; j_call: TRBJ2-7; cdr3_aa: CSAKSTGLAGLDYEQYF
v_call: TRBV7-9; j_call: TRBJ2-3; cdr3_aa: CASSFPPGTTDTQYF
v_call: TRBV6-4; j_call: TRBJ1-1; cdr3_aa: CASRGQPMNTEAFF
v_call: TRBV21-1; j_call: TRBJ2-4; cdr3_aa: CASSKAREGRAKNIQYF
v_call: TRBV12-3/TRBV12-4; j_call: TRBJ2-7; cdr3_aa: CASCPSDRGLDEQYF
v_call: TRBV3-1; j_call: TRBJ2-4; cdr3_aa: CASSRGATAKNIQYF
v_call: TRBV7-9; j_call: TRBJ1-2; cdr3_aa: CASSPQGIYGYTF
v_call: TRBV11-2; j_call: TRBJ1-2; cdr3_aa: CASSYGGQGQGYTF
v_call: TRBV12-3/TRBV12-4; j_call: TRBJ1-1; cdr3_aa: CASSLDSTGPTEAFF
v_call: TRBV11-2; j_call: TRBJ1-6; cdr3_aa: CASSLAVRDATPLHF